The following is a T cell receptor beta chain sequence with its context. Its antigen remains undetermined. No much larger clone is present one base from it, and per-base qualities are unavailable. This entry comes from a study of shared T cell receptors in the human thymus (dated by TCRdb to 2020 to 2022). About the study as a whole: The study examined how self-reactive, shared T-cell receptor alpha chains are generated in the human thymus.

The library came from the immunoSEQ multiplex PCR assay. TCRdb provides this immuneACCESS table in a form limited to in-frame rearrangements. Some clones are lacking; in checked studies, under half of them reflect an unresolved V gene, and why the rest are absent is not known. The sample data list 720,000 or so clones, and approximately 85% of these were observed just once. The ten largest clonotypes hold roughly 0.01% of the sample. This sample was shared with a second study, whose subject was human thymus T cells. The second study also describes: In Finland, the donors were immunologically healthy infants who were having open corrective cardiac surgery for congenital heart defects. Thymus tissue was collected as surgical resects that were removed during corrective cardiac surgery. Biased V and J gene segment usage appeared to be present in both thymic and peripheral blood repertoires. According to the related research, thymic TCR repertoires were highly overlapping among unrelated individuals. The study used seven to nine infant thymus samples plus four related peripheral blood samples to characterize TCR alpha and beta repertoires. The cohort included several male and a couple of female infants, with donor ages spanning 7 to 244 days. Thymocytes were freed from the tissue by mechanical means and kept at -70 degrees C as pellets of roughly 9-33 million cells. A QIAsymphony instrument was used to extract genomic DNA from the frozen cell pellets. The immunoSEQ multiplex PCR assay was used to amplify the TCRB and TCRAD loci from a standardized amount of quality-controlled genomic DNA. The amplicons spanned the V(D)J region and were long enough to cover the CDR3 and allow V and J genes to be identified. Amplicon sequencing was performed on an Illumina platform through the commercial immunoSEQ service. Primer bias and sequencing errors were corrected using previously described methods, and TCRAD and TCRB definitions followed the IMGT database. Repertoires were analysed with immunoSEQ Analyzer 3.0 and VDJTools, covering basic statistics, V/J segment usage, diversity estimates, rarefaction and pairwise overlap. Chao1, ChaoE, Efron-Thisted, Shannon and inverse Simpson indices were used to estimate diversity, which was also estimated on datasets down-sampled to the smallest sample. For repertoire overlap, CDR3 nucleotide sequence, V gene and J gene had to match strictly, and clustering was done by Jaccard-based multidimensional scaling. Thymus samples yielded on average approximately 840,000 unique TCRB clonotypes, compared with 75,000 to 85,000 from blood samples.

Sequencing input: thymocytes. This sequence was found in a girl in the first two years of life with a congenital heart defect. Donor details come from another sample of the same person, matched by shared clones.

The DNA reads TGCGCCAGCAGCCATGAAGGCCCCTCTAGCGGGGGAAGCACCGGGGAGCTGTTTTTT. The translation is CASSHEGPSSGGSTGELFF. Recombination joined TRBV4-1 with TRBJ2-2; the central 10 bases match TRBD2. The CDR3 spans 19 residues, from the cysteine through the phenylalanine. Just CDR3 DNA is preserved here, 57 bases in frame from base 1. From the germline V gene, CDR1 is MGHRA and CDR2 is YSYEKL. V lost 3 bases and J lost 4 bases, and the count of bases not matched to a germline gene is 14.